Here is one TCR beta chain with its context. Its antigen is not known. These data come from a study of CD8 T cells in ankylosing spondylitis. Study conclusions and caveats: Matched synovial fluid from ankylosing spondylitis patients was reported to be enriched for disease-linked clones. Characteristic of ankylosing spondylitis blood, it appeared, was a TCR beta motif comprising roughly 8 highly homologous variants. As for the disease-linked clones, they showed a CD8+ phenotype and occurred at relatively low frequencies in peripheral blood.

For TCR beta, libraries came from quantitative 5'-RACE with molecular barcodes. Each CDR3 protein is one row after TCRdb ran MiXCR on the 5' RACE reads. The table has approximately 150,000 distinct CDR3 sequences, around 8.9% seen once; the top ten hold over 13%. The receptor was derived from a female donor with ankylosing spondylitis or in good health (not recorded which). Specimen: blood, either unsorted or a sorted T cell fraction (not recorded which).

In DNA form, the CDR3 reads TGTGCCACCAGTGAAGATGGTACCGGGGAGCTGTTTTTT. Residues: CATSEDGTGELFF. The rearrangement links TRBV24-1 to TRBJ2-2, with no clear D. The V gene's germline CDR1 is KGHDR and CDR2 SFDVKD. V lost 4 bases and J 5 bases, leaving 7 bases between the germline ends. The CDR3 is made up of 13 amino acids.